This T cell receptor beta chain originates from a study of pediatric ulcerative colitis. General study results and limits: A couple of patients' blood samples yielded substantially fewer templates.

During colonoscopy, one to two rectal pinch biopsies were collected. The diagnostic colonoscopy in ulcerative colitis patients preceded any immunosuppressive treatment. Concerning this clone: Its antigen remains unidentified.

Germline V gene lookup returns CDR1 MNHEY and CDR2 SMNVEV (reference sequence). CDR3 length: 15 amino acids. V lost 0 bases, J lost 6 bases, and 14 bases lay in between. The protocol was immunoSEQ multiplex PCR, while the TCRdb copy is restricted to in-frame clones and leaves out a portion. This sample has 40,000 to 55,000 clones, with about 79% found just once. The chain links TRBV27 to TRBJ1-2, with D maybe TRBD1 (6 bases). The specimen sequenced was gut tissue. The TCR originated in a girl aged 5-17 years with moderate ulcerative colitis. CDR3 loop: CASSLSPPRGDGYTF. DNA for the CDR3: TGTGCCAGCAGTTTATCGCCCCCGAGGGGGGATGGCTACACCTTC.